These 25 T cell receptor beta chains share one sample of origin, sequenced in a study of blood T cell repertoires in COVID-19. Sequencing was performed with immunoSEQ multiplex PCR; in TCRdb, only in-frame clones are kept and a portion is missing. Among about 210,000 clones, about 85% were seen once, and the ten largest hold approximately 0.66%. Material: peripheral blood. The receptors shown here come from a man in his forties with acute or convalescent COVID-19.

This clone appeared once. V gene TRBV27 combines with J gene TRBJ1-3, with TRBD1 identical over 7 bases. Germline CDR1 and CDR2: MNHEY and SMNVEV (reference sequence). The junction had 5 bases not matched to a gene; V was cut back by 3 bases and J by 0 bases. The CDR3 extends over 16 amino acids. The CDR3 is CASSLGQSHSGNTIYF. DNA of the CDR3: TGTGCCAGCAGTTTGGGACAGTCACACTCTGGAAACACCATATATTTT.

The chain joins TRBV21-1 to TRBJ1-4. TRBV21-1 constitutes a pseudogene. This CDR3 region has 16 residues. Written as DNA, the CDR3 is TGTGCCAGCAGCCCCCGGACGGGGGGAGCGGGGGAAAAACTGTTTTTT. Protein product: CASSPRTGGAGEKLFF.

V usage is TRBV24-1 and J usage is TRBJ2-1, with TRBD2 matching 9 bases. There are 15 residues in the CDR3. After removal of 2 bases from V and 6 bases from J, the junction contained 4 bases not matched to a gene. Looked up from germline, CDR1 is KGHDR and CDR2 is SFDVKD. CDR3 sequence: CATSDYSRGGNEQFF. CDR3 DNA: TGTGCCACCAGTGATTATTCGCGGGGGGGCAATGAGCAGTTCTTC.

The V and J genes are TRBV7-9 and TRBJ1-2, with no clear D. V lost 0 bases, J lost 4 bases, and 15 bases lay in between. CDR3 size: 16 residues. Germline values: CDR1 SEHNR, CDR2 FQNEAQ (reference sequence). In DNA, the CDR3 is TGTGCCAGCAGCTTAGCGAGTACGGCCAGGATCTATGGCTACACCTTC. Translating it yields CASSLASTARIYGYTF. Full variable domain (missing parts from reference TRBV7-9 and TRBJ1-2): DTGVSQNPRHKITKRGQNVTFRCDPISEHNRLYWYRQTLGQGPEFLTYFQNEAQLEKSRLLSDRFSAERPKGSFSTLEIQRTEQGDSAMYLCASSLASTARIYGYTFGSGTRLTVV.

This clone appeared a single time. This chain connects TRBV30 to TRBJ2-7; unclear D gene. Trimming pared 3 bases from V and 7 bases from J, leaving 19 bases between. This CDR3 has 14 amino acids. CDR1 is GTSNPN, CDR2 SVGIG, per germline (reference sequence). The CDR3 loop is CAWSGILGSNEQYF. Written as DNA, the CDR3 is TGTGCCTGGAGCGGTATCCTCGGGTCTAATGAGCAGTACTTC. Using reference TRBV30 and TRBJ2-7 for the parts outside the CDR3, the full variable domain is SQTIHQWPATLVQPVGSPLSLECTVEGTSNPNLYWYRQAAGRGLQLLFYSVGIGQISSEVPQNLSASRPQDRQFILSSKKLLLSDSGFYLCAWSGILGSNEQYFGPGTRLTVT.

The chain couples TRBV19 to TRBJ2-2; 8 bases align to TRBD1. This CDR3 spans 15 amino acids. The V gene's germline CDR1 is LNHDA and CDR2 SQIVND (reference sequence). V lost 3 bases and J lost 4; bases outside the gene matches: 4. CDR3 coding DNA: TGTGCCAGTAGTATGTCAGGGACAGGCACCGGGGAGCTGTTTTTT. It translates to CASSMSGTGTGELFF. The full variable domain, with the rest looked up from reference TRBV19 and TRBJ2-2, is DGGITQSPKYLFRKEGQNVTLSCEQNLNHDAMYWYRQDPGQGLRLIYYSQIVNDFQKGDIAEGYSVSREKKESFPLTVTSAQKNPTAFYLCASSMSGTGTGELFFGEGSRLTVL.

This clone was seen more than once but under ten times. The V and J genes are TRBV5-4 and TRBJ2-3; 8 bases are shared with TRBD2. V was clipped by 2 bases and J by 4 bases; unmatched bases: 6. CDR3 length: 15 residues. Germline CDR1 is SGHNT and CDR2 is YYREEE (reference sequence). CDR3: CASSFGGAFADTQYF. In nucleotides, the CDR3 is TGTGCCAGCAGCTTCGGGGGGGCTTTCGCAGATACGCAGTATTTT.

The CDR3 spells CASSLEGGYEQYF. The CDR3 nucleotides are TGTGCCAGCAGTTTGGAGGGCGGCTACGAGCAGTACTTC. The chain carries TRBV12-3 or TRBV12-4 and TRBJ2-7, with D tentatively TRBD2 (6 bases). V gave up 3 bases and J gave up 3 bases, with 9 bases separating them. The CDR3 is 13 residues long.

The genes are TRBV5-1 and TRBJ2-2; no clear D. This CDR3 region has 14 residues. The germline CDR1 and CDR2 sequences are SGHRS and YFSETQ. Trimming shortened V by 0 bases and J by 6 bases, and 9 bases separated the two germline ends. The CDR3 DNA reads TGCGCCAGCAGCTTGGTCGGTGTCTCCGGGGAGCTGTTTTTT. It encodes CASSLVGVSGELFF.

This clone came up a few times. J is TRBJ2-1 and V is TRBV5-4; possible D gene TRBD2, 6 bases. The germline CDR1 and CDR2 sequences are SGHNT and YYREEE (reference sequence). This CDR3 spans 15 amino acids. The V end was cut by 4 bases, the J end by 5 bases, with 16 bases between. CDR3 in amino acids: CASSLLGIADNEQFF. DNA of the CDR3: TGTGCCAGCAGCCTTCTTGGTATAGCGGACAATGAGCAGTTCTTC.

This rearrangement joins TRBV7-2 to TRBJ2-5; 7 nucleotides align to TRBD2. The trim removed 3 bases at V and 7 bases at J, leaving 8 bases unmatched. Looked up from germline, CDR1 is SGHTA and CDR2 is FQGNSA. The CDR3 length is 14 residues. This CDR3 is CASSFRGPGGTQYF. The CDR3 DNA sequence: TGTGCCAGCAGCTTCCGGGGACCGGGGGGGACCCAGTACTTC.

V gene TRBV5-1 combines with J gene TRBJ2-3; TRBD2 is a possible D gene (6 bases). This CDR3 spans 15 amino acids. CDR1 and CDR2 (germline): SGHRS, YFSETQ. V gave up 1 base and J gave up 1 base, with 10 bases separating them. The CDR3 region is CASSLPSAGTDTQYF. The CDR3 coding sequence is TGCGCCAGCAGCTTGCCTAGCGCCGGCACAGATACGCAGTATTTT.

The chain employs TRBV24-1 and TRBJ2-3; 7 positions agree with TRBD2. V was clipped by 4 bases and J by 6 bases; unmatched bases: 12. Germline CDR1 reads KGHDR; CDR2 reads SFDVKD. The CDR3 has 16 amino acids. DNA of the CDR3: TGTGCCACCAGTGACAGCGGGGCCTCAAATAGGGATACGCAGTATTTT. This translates into CATSDSGASNRDTQYF.

The chain is built from TRBV7-9 and TRBJ2-3; 10 bases line up with TRBD1. This CDR3 spans 16 amino acids. Trimming took 3 bases from V and 4 from J; bases not matched to a gene: 7. Germline CDR1 SEHNR, CDR2 FQNEAQ (reference sequence). CDR3 DNA sequence: TGTGCCAGCAGCTTTGACAGGGGGCTTTGGGCAGATACGCAGTATTTT. This codes for CASSFDRGLWADTQYF. Drawing the rest from reference TRBV7-9 and TRBJ2-3, the complete variable domain is DTGVSQNPRHKITKRGQNVTFRCDPISEHNRLYWYRQTLGQGPEFLTYFQNEAQLEKSRLLSDRFSAERPKGSFSTLEIQRTEQGDSAMYLCASSFDRGLWADTQYFGPGTRLTVL.

DNA of the CDR3: TGTGCCAGCAGCCAAACTAGCGGGAGGACCGCGCAGTATTTT. As protein: CASSQTSGRTAQYF. This chain uses TRBV3-1 (or the pseudogene TRBV3-2) with TRBJ2-3; TRBD2 matches at 12 bases. Germline V lookup: CDR1 LGHDT, CDR2 YNNKEL (reference sequence). CDR3 size: 14 residues. V gave up 2 bases and J gave up 10 bases; unmatched junction bases: 4.

The chain combines TRBV5-1 with TRBJ2-3; the D gene is possibly TRBD2 (6 bases). CDR3 length: 16 amino acids. V gave up 0 bases and J gave up 3 bases, with 14 bases separating them. Germline CDR1 SGHRS, CDR2 YFSETQ. In DNA, the CDR3 is TGCGCCAGCAGCTTGGTGGCGGGAAGAACTACAGATACGCAGTATTTT. It yields the protein CASSLVAGRTTDTQYF.

This clone appeared once. The junction shows a germline mismatch at one end, possibly a read error. The rearrangement uses TRBV11-2 and TRBJ2-5; 11 nucleotides align to TRBD2. The CDR3 has 15 amino acids. Looked up from germline, CDR1 is SGHAT and CDR2 is FQNNGV. Here the CDR3 reads CASSLAGGPRETQYF. CDR3 nucleotide sequence: TGTGCCAGCAGTTTAGCGGGGGGGCCGAGGGAGACCCAGTACTTC.

This chain uses TRBV24-1 with TRBJ2-7; a possible D gene is TRBD1 (5 bases). Trimming pared 4 bases from V and 1 base from J, leaving 13 bases between. Per germline, CDR1 KGHDR and CDR2 SFDVKD. This CDR3 is 15 amino acids long. The CDR3 bases are TGTGCCACCAGTGACCACAGGTCCGGGTCCTACGAGCAGTACTTC. Its translation: CATSDHRSGSYEQYF.

The chain carries TRBV10-3 and TRBJ2-5, with 7 bases identical to TRBD1. J lost 2 bases, V lost 8 bases, and 5 bases had no gene match. CDR3 length: 13 amino acids. The germline V gene has CDR1 ENHRY and CDR2 SYGVKD. CDR3 sequence (DNA): TGTGCCATCGGGTGGGACAGTCAAGAGACCCAGTACTTC. Protein sequence: CAIGWDSQETQYF.

The V call is TRBV6-2 or TRBV6-3, the J call TRBJ1-5; 7 bases line up with TRBD1. The CDR3 spans 11 residues. Germline V CDR1 and CDR2: MNHEY, SVGEGT. J gave up 9 bases and V 5 bases, and 1 base lay outside the gene matches. The CDR3 coding sequence is TGTGCCAGCAGTCACAGGGGGCCCCAGCATTTT. Residues: CASSHRGPQHF.

This chain uses TRBV9 with TRBJ2-5; D might be TRBD2 (5 bases). This CDR3 is 16 amino acids long. Germline CDR1 and CDR2: SGDLS and YYNGEE. V lost 0 bases and J lost 4, with 16 bases in between. CDR3 protein: CASSVAPGAGGETQYF. The CDR3, as DNA: TGTGCCAGCAGCGTAGCTCCCGGCGCCGGAGGAGAGACCCAGTACTTC.

Of note for this clone: The sample has other DNA sequences that encode this CDR3 too. The chain uses TRBV5-1 and TRBJ2-7; D is possibly TRBD1 (5 bases). The germline V gene encodes CDR1 SGHRS and CDR2 YFSETQ. There are 15 residues in the CDR3. Trimming pared 0 bases from V and 0 bases from J, leaving 10 bases between. Here the CDR3 reads CASSLGQGFSYEQYF. As DNA, the CDR3 is TGCGCCAGCAGCTTGGGGCAGGGTTTCTCCTACGAGCAGTACTTC.

The chain has TRBV7-9 and TRBJ2-5; D is undetermined. Between the trimmed V and J ends, which lost 2 bases and 1 base, there was a span of 11 bases. CDR3 size: 15 residues. The V gene's germline CDR1 is SEHNR and CDR2 FQNEAQ (reference sequence). The chain's CDR3 is CASSLYAASQETQYF. The CDR3 DNA follows: TGTGCCAGCAGCTTATACGCGGCCTCCCAAGAGACCCAGTACTTC.

The chain combines TRBV28 with TRBJ1-5; TRBD1 might be the D (5 bases). With 2 bases removed from V and 3 bases from J, the gap between germline ends came to 8 bases. Germline lookup yields CDR1 MDHEN and CDR2 SYDVKM. There are 14 residues in the CDR3. This chain's CDR3 is CASSLGAFNQPQHF. The CDR3 region has the DNA TGTGCCAGCAGTTTAGGGGCGTTCAATCAGCCCCAGCATTTT.

V usage is TRBV5-1 and J usage is TRBJ2-2; D is unclear. V lost 0 bases and J 3 bases, leaving 9 bases between the germline ends. The CDR3 extends over 15 amino acids. CDR1 and CDR2 (germline): SGHRS, YFSETQ. CDR3 sequence (DNA): TGCGCCAGCAGCTTGGGAGCCCTGGACACCGGGGAGCTGTTTTTT. Protein sequence: CASSLGALDTGELFF.